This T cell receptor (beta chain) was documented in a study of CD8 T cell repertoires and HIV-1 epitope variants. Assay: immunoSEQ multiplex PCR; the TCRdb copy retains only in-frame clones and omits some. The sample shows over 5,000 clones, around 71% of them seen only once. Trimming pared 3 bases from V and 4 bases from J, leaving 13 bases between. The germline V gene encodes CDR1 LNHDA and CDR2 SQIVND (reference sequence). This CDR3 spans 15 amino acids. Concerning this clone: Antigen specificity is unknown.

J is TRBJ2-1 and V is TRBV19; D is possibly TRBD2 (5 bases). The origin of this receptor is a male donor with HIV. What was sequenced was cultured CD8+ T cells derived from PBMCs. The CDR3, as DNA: TGTGCCAGTAGTATTGGGAGCGGAGCTTACAATGAGCAGTTCTTC. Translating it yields CASSIGSGAYNEQFF.